This T cell receptor beta chain was sequenced during a study of T-cell reconstitution after alpha-beta-depleted transplantation in children. Study-level points and caveats: Several hundred expanded graft clones reportedly supplied alpha-beta T cells about two months after transplant. Surviving recipient T cells and intrathymic progenitors accounted for some patients' high TCRbeta diversity at day 60. Newly generated T cells supplied most T-cell counts and diversity one year post-transplant.

The CDR3 has 14 amino acids. Per the germline V gene, CDR1 is DFQATT and CDR2 is SNEGSKA (reference sequence). With 4 bases removed from V and 7 bases from J, the gap between germline ends came to 16 bases. A word on this clonotype: Its target is not known.

For TCRbeta, the library was prepared with unique molecular identifiers. TCRdb recomputed calls from the PCR reads with MiXCR, one row per CDR3 protein. The top ten hold less than 40% of the sample, which has roughly 200,000 distinct CDR3 sequences, roughly 9.1% seen once. This TCR derives from a male patient under 10 years old who had a stem cell transplant for acute myeloid leukemia, so the T cells may come from the graft donor. The chain combines TRBV20-1 with TRBJ1-4; D gene ambiguous. The sample here was PBMCs, mostly from graft donor cells, taken 360 days after TCRalphabeta/CD19-depleted stem cell transplant. The DNA for the CDR3 is TGCAGTGCTACAACCGGGAACTCCCCTGAAAAACTGTTTTTT. It yields the protein CSATTGNSPEKLFF.